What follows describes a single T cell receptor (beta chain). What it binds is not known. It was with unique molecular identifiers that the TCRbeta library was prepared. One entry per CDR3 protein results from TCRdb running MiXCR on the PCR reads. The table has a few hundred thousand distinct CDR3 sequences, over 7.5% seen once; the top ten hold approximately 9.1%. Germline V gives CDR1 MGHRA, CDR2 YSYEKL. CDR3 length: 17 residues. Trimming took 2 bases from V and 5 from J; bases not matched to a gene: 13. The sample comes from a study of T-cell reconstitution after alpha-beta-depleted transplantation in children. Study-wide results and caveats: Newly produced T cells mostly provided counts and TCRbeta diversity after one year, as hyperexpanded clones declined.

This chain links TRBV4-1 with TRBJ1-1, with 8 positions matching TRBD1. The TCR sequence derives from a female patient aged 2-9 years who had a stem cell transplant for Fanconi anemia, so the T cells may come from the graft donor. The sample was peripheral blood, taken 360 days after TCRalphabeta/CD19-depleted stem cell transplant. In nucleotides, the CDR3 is TGCGCCAGCAGCCAACCCCGGACAGGGCGAGGAGAGACTGAAGCTTTCTTT. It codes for CASSQPRTGRGETEAFF.